The T cell receptor beta chain under discussion was sequenced for a study of T-cell reconstitution after alpha-beta-depleted transplantation in children. Many counts were recorded for this clonotype. What it recognizes is unknown. General observations from the study: High day-60 TCRbeta diversity in some patients came from surviving recipient T cells and thymic progenitors. T-cell numbers and diversity, one year after transplant, stemmed largely from T cells that were newly produced. Several hundred expanded graft clones reportedly gave rise to the alpha-beta T cells present about two months after transplant.

Unique molecular identifiers were incorporated during preparation of the TCRbeta library. MiXCR, run by TCRdb on the PCR reads, gives a single entry per CDR3 protein. This sample has roughly 76,000 distinct CDR3 sequences, with roughly a tenth found just once. V gave up 5 bases and J gave up 4 bases, with 14 bases separating them. CDR1 and CDR2 (germline): ENHRY, SYGVKD. The CDR3 extends over 14 amino acids. The chain employs TRBV10-3 and TRBJ1-2; D may be TRBD1 (5 bases). The source was PBMCs, collected before TCRalphabeta/CD19-depleted stem cell transplant. This sequence originates from a boy aged 10-17 years with acute myeloid leukemia, due to receive a stem cell transplant. The CDR3 DNA follows: TGTGCCATCAGTACCGGGACGGATATCTATGGCTACACCTTC. This codes for CAISTGTDIYGYTF.